These 5 T cell receptor beta chains were sequenced from one sample in a study of beta chain features in type 1 diabetes. Since all of the isolated RNA was reverse transcribed, expressed TCRB transcripts were what got sequenced. The data were produced by immunoSEQ multiplex PCR, yet TCRdb's version contains in-frame clones alone and is incomplete. The sample shows roughly 730,000 clones, around an eighth of them seen only once. Overall study results and limits: Significant though moderate, a shortening of TCRB CDR3s appeared in all four CD4+ subsets of Type 1 diabetes patients.

What these receptors recognize is not known. Sequenced input: naive CD4+ T cells from blood. These TCRs come from a man between 18 and 35 years old with type 1 diabetes.

The chain is built from TRBV29-1 and TRBJ1-1; 7 bases are a match to TRBD1. CDR1 and CDR2 (germline): SQVTM, ANQGSEA. The length of the CDR3 is 13 residues. Losses at the gene ends were 7 bases for V and 1 base for J; bases not matched to a gene: 6. The CDR3 region has the DNA TGCAGCGCTCGGACAGGCGGGAACACTGAAGCTTTCTTT. Its protein product is CSARTGGNTEAFF.

The chain combines TRBV14 with TRBJ1-3; perhaps TRBD1 as D (5 bases). This CDR3 is 14 amino acids long. The ends were cut back, 5 bases at V and 0 bases at J, with 8 bases in the middle. Germline CDR1 reads SGHDN; CDR2 reads FVKESK. The DNA of the CDR3 is TGTGCCAGCAGCGACAGCTCCTCTGGAAACACCATATATTTT. Translated: CASSDSSSGNTIYF.

The genes are TRBV4-1 and TRBJ2-7; tentatively, D is TRBD1 (6 bases). This CDR3 spans 13 amino acids. Trimming pared 2 bases from V and 4 bases from J, leaving 9 bases between. CDR1 and CDR2 (germline): MGHRA, YSYEKL. In DNA form, the CDR3 reads TGCGCCAGCAGCCAACAACAGGGATACGAGCAGTACTTC. Its translation is CASSQQQGYEQYF.

CDR3 DNA: TGTGCCAGCATGAGGACAGGGTGGAAATACGAGCAGTACTTC. This translates into CASMRTGWKYEQYF. The genes are TRBV11-2 and TRBJ2-7, with TRBD1 identical over 8 bases. Trimming at V came to 7 bases and at J to 4 bases, leaving 9 bases not matched to a gene. Per the germline V gene, CDR1 is SGHAT and CDR2 is FQNNGV. This CDR3 spans 14 amino acids. Full variable domain (outside the CDR3, taken from reference TRBV11-2 and TRBJ2-7): EAGVAQSPRYKIIEKRQSVAFWCNPISGHATLYWYQQILGQGPKLLIQFQNNGVVDDSQLPKDRFSAERLKGVDSTLKIQPAKLEDSAVYLCASMRTGWKYEQYFGPGTRLTVT.

This clone came up a few times. The chain carries TRBV9 and TRBJ2-1, with 10 nucleotides matching TRBD2. CDR3 length equals 16 residues. V shed 3 bases, J shed 5 bases, and the junction held 8 bases outside the gene matches. CDR1 and CDR2 (germline): SGDLS, YYNGEE. For the CDR3, the DNA is TGTGCCAGCAGCGGTAATAGCGGGGGGCAGAACAATGAGCAGTTCTTC. Translated: CASSGNSGGQNNEQFF.